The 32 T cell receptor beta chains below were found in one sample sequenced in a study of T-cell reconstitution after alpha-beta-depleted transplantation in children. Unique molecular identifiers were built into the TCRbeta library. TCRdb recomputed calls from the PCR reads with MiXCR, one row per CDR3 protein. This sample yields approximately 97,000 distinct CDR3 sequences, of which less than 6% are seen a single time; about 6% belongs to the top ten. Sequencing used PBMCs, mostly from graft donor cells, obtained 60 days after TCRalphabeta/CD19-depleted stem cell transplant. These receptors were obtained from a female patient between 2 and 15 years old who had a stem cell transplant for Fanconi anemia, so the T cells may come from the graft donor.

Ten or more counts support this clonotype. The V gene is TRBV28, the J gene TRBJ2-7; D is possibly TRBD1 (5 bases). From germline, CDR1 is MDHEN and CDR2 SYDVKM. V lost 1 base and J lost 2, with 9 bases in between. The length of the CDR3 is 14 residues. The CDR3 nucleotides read TGTGCCAGCAGTTTATTGACAGAGCCCTACGAGCAGTACTTC. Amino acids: CASSLLTEPYEQYF.

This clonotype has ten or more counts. CDR3 in amino acids: CASSTQGLVDTQYF. The CDR3 DNA reads as TGTGCCAGCAGTACCCAGGGGCTTGTGGATACGCAGTATTTT. This rearrangement joins TRBV28 to TRBJ2-3; perhaps TRBD1 as D (6 bases). Trimming cost V 5 bases and J 6 bases, with 15 bases left between them. This CDR3 contains 14 residues. Germline CDR1 and CDR2: MDHEN and SYDVKM.

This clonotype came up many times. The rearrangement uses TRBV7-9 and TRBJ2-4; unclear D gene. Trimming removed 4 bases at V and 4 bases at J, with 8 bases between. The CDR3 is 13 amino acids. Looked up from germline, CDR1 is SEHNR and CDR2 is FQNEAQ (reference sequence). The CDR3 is CASSSPLKNIQYF. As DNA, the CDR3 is TGTGCCAGCAGCTCCCCCCTGAAAAACATTCAGTACTTC.

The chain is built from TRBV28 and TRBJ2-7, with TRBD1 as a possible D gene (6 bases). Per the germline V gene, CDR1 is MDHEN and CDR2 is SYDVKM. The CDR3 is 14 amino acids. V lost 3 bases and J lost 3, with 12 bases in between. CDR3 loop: CASSFPQGDYEQYF. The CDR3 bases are TGTGCCAGCAGTTTCCCACAGGGAGACTACGAGCAGTACTTC.

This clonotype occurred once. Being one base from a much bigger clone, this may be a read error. For the CDR3, the DNA is TGTGCCAGCAGCCCGGACAGGGGAGGCAGGGAGCTGTTTTTT. It yields the protein CASSPDRGGRELFF. The V gene is TRBV3-1, the J gene TRBJ2-2, with 9 bases identical to TRBD1. This CDR3 has 14 amino acids. Germline V gene data show CDR1 as LGHDT and CDR2 as YNNKEL (reference sequence). J was trimmed by 9 bases and V by 4 bases; bases with no gene match: 6.

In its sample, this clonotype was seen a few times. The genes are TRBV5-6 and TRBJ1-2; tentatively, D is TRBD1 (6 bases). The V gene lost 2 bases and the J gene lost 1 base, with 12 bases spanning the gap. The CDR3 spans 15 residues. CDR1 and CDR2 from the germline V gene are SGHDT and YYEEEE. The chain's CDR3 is CASSLRGDFNYGYTF. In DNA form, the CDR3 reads TGTGCCAGCAGCTTAAGGGGGGACTTTAACTATGGCTACACCTTC.

The CDR3 loop is CASSSNGRSTFNEQFF. The CDR3 nucleotides are TGTGCCAGCAGCTCGAACGGGAGATCTACCTTCAATGAGCAGTTCTTC. The rearrangement links TRBV7-2 to TRBJ2-1; D might be TRBD2 (6 bases). The germline gives CDR1 SGHTA, CDR2 FQGNSA. Trimming removed 4 bases at V and 6 bases at J, with 19 bases between. The CDR3 extends over 16 amino acids. Based on the CDR3 plus reference TRBV7-2 and TRBJ2-1, the full variable domain is GAGVSQSPSNKVTEKGKDVELRCDPISGHTALYWYRQSLGQGLEFLIYFQGNSAPDKSGLPSDRFSAERTGGSVSTLTIQRTQQEDSAVYLCASSSNGRSTFNEQFFGPGTRLTVL.

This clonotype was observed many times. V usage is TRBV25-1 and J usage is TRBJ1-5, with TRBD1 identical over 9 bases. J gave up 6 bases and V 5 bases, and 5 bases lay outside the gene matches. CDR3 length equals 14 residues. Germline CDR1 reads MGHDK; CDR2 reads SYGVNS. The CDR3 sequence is CASSLGTGLQPQHF. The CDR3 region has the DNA TGTGCCAGCAGTTTAGGGACAGGGCTTCAGCCCCAGCATTTT.

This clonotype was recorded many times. The CDR3 reads CSATRVQGTDTQYF. DNA of the CDR3: TGCAGTGCTACACGGGTCCAGGGAACAGATACGCAGTATTTT. The chain is built from TRBV20-1 and TRBJ2-3, with a tentative D call TRBD1 (5 bases). V was shortened by 4 bases and J by 3 bases, with 14 bases between the two germline ends. CDR1 and CDR2 from the germline V gene are DFQATT and SNEGSKA (reference sequence). The CDR3 is 14 residues long.

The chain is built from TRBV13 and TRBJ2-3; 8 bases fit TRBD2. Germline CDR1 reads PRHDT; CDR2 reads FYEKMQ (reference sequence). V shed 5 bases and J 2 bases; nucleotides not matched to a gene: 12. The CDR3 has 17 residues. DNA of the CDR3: TGTGCCAGCAGCCCGTTTGGTACGGGGGGGCCCACAGATACGCAGTATTTT. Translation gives CASSPFGTGGPTDTQYF.

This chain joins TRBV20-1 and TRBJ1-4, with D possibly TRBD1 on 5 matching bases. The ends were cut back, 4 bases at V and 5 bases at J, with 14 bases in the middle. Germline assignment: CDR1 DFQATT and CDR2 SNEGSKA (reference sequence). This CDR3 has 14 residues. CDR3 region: CSANIRDRNEKLFF. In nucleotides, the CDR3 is TGCAGTGCTAACATCAGGGACCGGAATGAAAAACTGTTTTTT.

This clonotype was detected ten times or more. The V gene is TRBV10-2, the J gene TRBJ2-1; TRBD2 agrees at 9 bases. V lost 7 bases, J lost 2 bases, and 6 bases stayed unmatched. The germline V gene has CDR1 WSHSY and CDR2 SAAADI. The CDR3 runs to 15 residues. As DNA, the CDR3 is TGCGCCAGCAATAAACGCGGGGGGGCCTACAATGAGCAGTTCTTC. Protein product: CASNKRGGAYNEQFF.

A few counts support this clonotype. This CDR3 reads CASSFGLTNTEAFF. The CDR3 DNA reads as TGTGCCAGCAGTTTCGGACTGACGAACACTGAAGCTTTCTTT. This chain joins TRBV12-3 or TRBV12-4 and TRBJ1-1; D is uncertain. V lost 3 bases and J 1 base, leaving 9 bases between the germline ends. The CDR3 runs 14 residues.

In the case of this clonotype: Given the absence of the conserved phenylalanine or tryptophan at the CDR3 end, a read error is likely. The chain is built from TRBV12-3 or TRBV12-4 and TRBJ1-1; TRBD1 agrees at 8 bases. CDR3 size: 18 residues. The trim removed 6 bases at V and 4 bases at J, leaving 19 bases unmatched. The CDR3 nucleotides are TGTGCCAGCAGCTGGGATTCACCGCTCAGGGGGCGGACCACTGAAGCTTTCTAT. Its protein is CASSWDSPLRGRTTEAFY.

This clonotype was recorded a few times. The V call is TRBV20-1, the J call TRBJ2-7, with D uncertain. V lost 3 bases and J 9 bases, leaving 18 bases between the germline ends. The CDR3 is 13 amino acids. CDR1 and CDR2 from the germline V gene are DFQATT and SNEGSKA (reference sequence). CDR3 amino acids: CSASGYKPLSQYF. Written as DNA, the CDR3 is TGCAGTGCTAGTGGGTATAAGCCCCTGTCGCAGTACTTC.

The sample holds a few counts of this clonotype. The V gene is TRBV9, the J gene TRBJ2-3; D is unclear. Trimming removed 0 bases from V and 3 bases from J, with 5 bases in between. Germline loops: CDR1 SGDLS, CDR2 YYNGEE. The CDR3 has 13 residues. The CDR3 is CASSVARTDTQYF. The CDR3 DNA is TGTGCCAGCAGCGTAGCAAGAACAGATACGCAGTATTTT. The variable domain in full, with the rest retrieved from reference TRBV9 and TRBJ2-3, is DSGVTQTPKHLITATGQRVTLRCSPRSGDLSVYWYQQSLDQGLQFLIQYYNGEERAKGNILERFSAQQFPDLHSELNLSSLELGDSALYFCASSVARTDTQYFGPGTRLTVL.

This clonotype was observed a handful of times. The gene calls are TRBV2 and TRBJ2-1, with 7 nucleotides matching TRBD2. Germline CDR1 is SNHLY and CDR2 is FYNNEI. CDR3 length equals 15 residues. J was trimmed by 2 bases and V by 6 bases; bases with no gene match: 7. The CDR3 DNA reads TGTGCCAGCAGCGGCAGCGGGATCACCTACAATGAGCAGTTCTTC. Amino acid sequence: CASSGSGITYNEQFF.

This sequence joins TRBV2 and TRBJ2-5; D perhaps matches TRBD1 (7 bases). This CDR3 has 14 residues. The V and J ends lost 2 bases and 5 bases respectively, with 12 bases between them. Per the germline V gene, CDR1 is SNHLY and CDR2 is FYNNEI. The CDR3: CASSEIGGGETQYF. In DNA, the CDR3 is TGTGCCAGCAGTGAAATCGGAGGGGGCGAGACCCAGTACTTC.

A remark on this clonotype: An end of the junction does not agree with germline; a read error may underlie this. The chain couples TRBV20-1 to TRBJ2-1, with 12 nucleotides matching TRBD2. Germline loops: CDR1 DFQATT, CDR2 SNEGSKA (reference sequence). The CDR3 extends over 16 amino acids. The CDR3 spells CTADLFLAGGPNEQFF. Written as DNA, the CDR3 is TGCACTGCTGACCTTTTTCTAGCGGGGGGGCCCAACGAGCAGTTCTTC.

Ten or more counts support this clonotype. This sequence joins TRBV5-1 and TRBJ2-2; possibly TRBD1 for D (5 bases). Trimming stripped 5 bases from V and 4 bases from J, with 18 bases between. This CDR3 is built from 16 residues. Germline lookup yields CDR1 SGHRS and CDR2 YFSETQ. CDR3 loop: CASSPMIGQVTGELFF. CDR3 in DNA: TGCGCCAGCAGTCCCATGATAGGACAAGTCACCGGGGAGCTGTTTTTT.

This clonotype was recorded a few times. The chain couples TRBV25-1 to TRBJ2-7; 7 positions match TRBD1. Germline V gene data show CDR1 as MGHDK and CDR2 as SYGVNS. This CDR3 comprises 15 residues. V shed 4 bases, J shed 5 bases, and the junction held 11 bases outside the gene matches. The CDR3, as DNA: TGTGCCAGCAGTGCTACTGACAGGGTTGACGACGAGCAGTACTTC. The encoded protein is CASSATDRVDDEQYF.

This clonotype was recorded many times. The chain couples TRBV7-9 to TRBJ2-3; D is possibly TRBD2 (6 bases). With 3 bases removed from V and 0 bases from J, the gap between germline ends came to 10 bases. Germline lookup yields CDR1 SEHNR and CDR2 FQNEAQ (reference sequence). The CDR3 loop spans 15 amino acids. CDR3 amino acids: CASSFGGASTDTQYF. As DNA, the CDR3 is TGTGCCAGCAGCTTTGGAGGGGCTAGCACAGATACGCAGTATTTT.

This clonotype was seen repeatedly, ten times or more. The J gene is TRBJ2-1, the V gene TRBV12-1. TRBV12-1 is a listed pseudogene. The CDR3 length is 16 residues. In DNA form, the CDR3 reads TGTGCCAGCAGCTTTGGGCACAAGGGGGTAAATTTCGAGCAGTTCTTC. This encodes CASSFGHKGVNFEQFF.

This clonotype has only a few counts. The CDR3 region is CASSPPGLAGYNEQFF. In nucleotides, the CDR3 is TGTGCCAGCAGCCCGCCCGGACTAGCGGGCTACAATGAGCAGTTCTTC. The V call is TRBV7-3, the J call TRBJ2-1; the match to TRBD2 covers 11 bases. The CDR3 consists of 16 residues. The junction had 6 bases not matched to a gene; V was cut back by 5 bases and J by 3 bases. The germline V gene has CDR1 SGHTA and CDR2 FQGTGA.

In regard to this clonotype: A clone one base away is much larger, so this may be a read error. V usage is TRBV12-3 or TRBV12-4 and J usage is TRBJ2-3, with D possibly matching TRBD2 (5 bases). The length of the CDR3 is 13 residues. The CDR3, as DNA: TGTGCCAGCAGTTTTTGGTTCCGGGATACGGAGTATTTT. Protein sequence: CASSFWFRDTEYF.

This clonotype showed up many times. For the CDR3, the DNA is TGTGCCAGCAGTTCCCCGACGGACAGATTCTCTGGGGCCAACGTCCTGACTTTC. As protein: CASSSPTDRFSGANVLTF. The chain uses TRBV28 and TRBJ2-6; maybe TRBD1 (6 bases). The CDR3 spans 18 residues. Germline V gives CDR1 MDHEN, CDR2 SYDVKM. The ends were cut back, 4 bases at V and 0 bases at J, with 16 bases in the middle.

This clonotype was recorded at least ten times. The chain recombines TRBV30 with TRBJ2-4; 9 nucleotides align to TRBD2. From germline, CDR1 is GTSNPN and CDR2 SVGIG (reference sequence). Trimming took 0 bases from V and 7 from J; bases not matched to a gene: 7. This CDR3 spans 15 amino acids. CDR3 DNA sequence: TGTGCCTGGAGTGTACTGGCGGGAGGGCCGAACATTCAGTACTTC. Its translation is CAWSVLAGGPNIQYF.

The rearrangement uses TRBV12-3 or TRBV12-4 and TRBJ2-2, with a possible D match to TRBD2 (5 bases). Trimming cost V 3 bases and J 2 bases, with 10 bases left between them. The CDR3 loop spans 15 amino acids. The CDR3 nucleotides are TGTGCCAGCAGTTTTGGCGGGTCCAACACCGGGGAGCTGTTTTTT. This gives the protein CASSFGGSNTGELFF.

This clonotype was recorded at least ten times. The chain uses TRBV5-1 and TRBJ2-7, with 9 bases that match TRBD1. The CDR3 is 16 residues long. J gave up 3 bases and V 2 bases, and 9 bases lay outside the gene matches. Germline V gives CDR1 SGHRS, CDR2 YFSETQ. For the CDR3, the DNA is TGCGCCAGCAGCTTTGGACAGGGGTTGGAGGACTACGAGCAGTACTTC. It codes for CASSFGQGLEDYEQYF.

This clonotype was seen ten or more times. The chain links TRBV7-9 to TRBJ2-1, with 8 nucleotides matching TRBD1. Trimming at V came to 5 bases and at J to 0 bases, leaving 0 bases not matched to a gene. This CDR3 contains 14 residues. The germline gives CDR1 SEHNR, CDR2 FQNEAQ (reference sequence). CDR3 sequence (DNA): TGTGCCAGCAGCGACAGGGGCTCCTACAATGAGCAGTTCTTC. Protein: CASSDRGSYNEQFF.

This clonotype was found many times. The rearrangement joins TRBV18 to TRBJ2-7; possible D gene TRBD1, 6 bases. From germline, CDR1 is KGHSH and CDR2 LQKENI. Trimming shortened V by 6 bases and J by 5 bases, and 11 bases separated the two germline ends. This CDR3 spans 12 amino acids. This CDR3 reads CASSLNRDEQYF. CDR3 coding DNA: TGTGCCAGCTCCCTGAACAGGGACGAGCAGTACTTC.

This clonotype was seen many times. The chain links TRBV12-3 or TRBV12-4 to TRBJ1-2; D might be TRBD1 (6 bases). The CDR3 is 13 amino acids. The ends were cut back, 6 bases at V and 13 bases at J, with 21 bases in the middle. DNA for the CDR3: TGTGCCAGCAGCCCCCTCACACAGGGCCGTGGCACCTTC. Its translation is CASSPLTQGRGTF.